This entry concerns a single T cell receptor (beta chain). This sample was included in a study of cytotoxic CD8 clonotypes in ibrutinib-treated CLL. Sequenced by immunoSEQ multiplex PCR; TCRdb stores in-frame clones only, minus some. The profile shows about 140,000 clones, 80% to 95% of them singletons. CDR3 length equals 14 residues. V lost 6 bases and J lost 0, with 9 bases in between. Germline loops: CDR1 MDHEN, CDR2 SYDVKM. Libraries of TCR beta were made from 1.5 to 2.5 micrograms of genomic DNA that came from cryopreserved PBMCs. The source of this sequence is a human donor with chronic lymphocytic leukemia. The sample here was PBMCs, taken after 12 months of ibrutinib treatment. J is TRBJ1-3 and V is TRBV28, with a tentative D call TRBD1 (5 bases). The CDR3 here is CASSPDSSGNTIYF. As DNA, the CDR3 is TGTGCCAGCAGCCCTGACAGCTCTGGAAACACCATATATTTT.